A single sample gave rise to the 11 T cell receptor beta chains below, sequenced in a study of cytomegalovirus exposure and HLA in healthy donors. It was with 60 Vbeta and 13 Jbeta primers that the PCR ran. Sequencing was performed with immunoSEQ multiplex PCR; in TCRdb, only in-frame clones are kept and a portion is missing. The data hold some 110,000 clones, with 65% to 75% observed a single time. The source material was PBMCs. These receptors all stem from a man aged 25-40 years in good health and CMV-seropositive.

This clone appeared once. The rearrangement joins TRBV5-5 to TRBJ1-4, with 10 bases that match TRBD1. CDR1 and CDR2 from the germline V gene are SGHKS and YYEKEE (reference sequence). The V segment lost 4 bases and the J segment 6 bases; nucleotides outside the gene matches: 3. This CDR3 is 14 amino acids long. In DNA form, the CDR3 reads TGTGCCAGCAGCCCAGGACAGGGGGATGAAAAACTGTTTTTT. Amino acid sequence: CASSPGQGDEKLFF.

This chain links TRBV13 with TRBJ2-5; D gene uncertain. Trimming cost V 2 bases and J 5 bases, with 12 bases left between them. The CDR3 contains 14 residues. Germline-derived CDR1 and CDR2 are PRHDT and FYEKMQ (reference sequence). CDR3 bases: TGTGCCAGCAGCTTACAACCCACCAGGGAGACCCAGTACTTC. Translating gives CASSLQPTRETQYF.

J is TRBJ2-5 and V is TRBV12-5; D gene ambiguous. The J call could be wrong; TRBJ2-7 is a better fit for the DNA end. Germline CDR1 LGHNT, CDR2 FRNRAP. The CDR3 sequence is 15 residues long. CDR3 protein: CASGLVSGVPLEQYF. In nucleotides, the CDR3 is TGTGCTAGTGGTTTGGTTTCTGGAGTGCCCCTCGAGCAGTACTTC.

This clone appeared once. The J gene is TRBJ1-4, the V gene TRBV2; TRBD1 is a possible D gene (5 bases). The ends were cut back, 8 bases at V and 8 bases at J, with 18 bases in the middle. The CDR3 loop spans 14 amino acids. Germline V gives CDR1 SNHLY, CDR2 FYNNEI. CDR3 DNA: TGTGCCAGCGGGGTCTCAGGGCGGGGAGAAAAACTGTTTTTT. The encoded protein is CASGVSGRGEKLFF. The full variable domain, completed using reference TRBV2 and TRBJ1-4, is EPEVTQTPSHQVTQMGQEVILRCVPISNHLYFYWYRQILGQKVEFLVSFYNNEISEKSEIFDDQFSVERPDGSNFTLKIRSTKLEDSAMYFCASGVSGRGEKLFFGSGTQLSVL.

Only one count was recorded for this clone. The chain has TRBV18 and TRBJ1-6; the match to TRBD1 covers 7 bases. CDR3 length: 15 amino acids. CDR1 is KGHSH and CDR2 is LQKENI in the germline V gene. With V trimmed by 2 bases and J by 10 bases, 8 bases remained unmatched. CDR3 sequence reads: CASSPRQGDGSPLHF. As DNA, the CDR3 is TGTGCCAGCTCACCAAGACAGGGAGACGGATCACCCCTCCACTTT.

CDR3 DNA: TGTGCCAGCAGTTCGACAGGGGTGCTTGAGACCCAGTACTTC. Amino acids: CASSSTGVLETQYF. This chain connects TRBV2 to TRBJ2-5, with 8 bases matching TRBD1. Unmatched junction bases numbered 7, after V lost 5 bases and J lost 5 bases. Germline V gene sequence: CDR1 SNHLY, CDR2 FYNNEI. The CDR3 runs 14 residues.

This clone has only a few counts. J is TRBJ1-1 and V is TRBV6-6, with TRBD1 identical over 9 bases. CDR1 MNHNY and CDR2 SVGAGI come from the germline V gene (reference sequence). Trimming took 2 bases from V and 5 from J; bases not matched to a gene: 6. This CDR3 has 15 residues. The CDR3 region has the DNA TGTGCCAGCAGTTACCTGGACAGGGGAAAAACTGAAGCTTTCTTT. Amino acids: CASSYLDRGKTEAFF.

The CDR3 sequence is CASSTLWGRDYGYTF. In DNA form, the CDR3 reads TGTGCCAGCAGCACCCTGTGGGGCAGGGACTATGGCTACACCTTC. The V gene is TRBV28, the J gene TRBJ1-2, with a tentative D call TRBD1 (5 bases). CDR3 length: 15 residues. Trimming took off 6 bases at V and 3 bases at J, with 17 bases between the two ends. Germline V lookup: CDR1 MDHEN, CDR2 SYDVKM.

V is TRBV6-5 and J is TRBJ2-3, with D perhaps TRBD1 (5 bases). Germline CDR1 and CDR2: MNHEY and SVGAGI. This CDR3 region has 15 residues. Trimming cost V 3 bases and J 2 bases, with 12 bases left between them. The CDR3 loop reads CASSYRGDFTDTQYF. The CDR3 nucleotides are TGTGCCAGCAGTTATAGGGGTGACTTCACAGATACGCAGTATTTT.

In this sample, this clone turned up once. The V gene is TRBV5-4, the J gene TRBJ2-1, with 9 positions matching TRBD2. The CDR3 sequence is 16 residues long. The germline gives CDR1 SGHNT, CDR2 YYREEE (reference sequence). J lost 0 bases, V lost 4 bases, and 5 bases had no gene match. The CDR3 DNA reads TGTGCCAGCAGCACCCTAGCGGGGAGCTCCTACAATGAGCAGTTCTTC. Its protein is CASSTLAGSSYNEQFF.

There are a few counts of this clone. CDR3 protein: CASSSGVTGELFF. CDR3 coding DNA: TGTGCCAGCAGCTCGGGGGTTACCGGGGAGCTGTTTTTT. The chain links TRBV7-3 to TRBJ2-2, with a possible D match to TRBD2 (6 bases). The CDR3 spans 13 residues. Per germline, CDR1 SGHTA and CDR2 FQGTGA. The germline V and J ends were trimmed by 4 bases and 5 bases, with 8 bases remaining between them.